Detailed here is one T cell receptor beta chain. Its antigen is not known. The CDR3 consists of 14 residues. J gave up 3 bases and V 0 bases, and 2 bases lay outside the gene matches. Germline values: CDR1 SEHNR, CDR2 FQNEAQ (reference sequence). This entry belongs to a study of beta chain features in type 1 diabetes. Study summary: There was similarity between patients and healthy donors in age, gender and cell yields. Study conclusions and caveats: TCRB repertoires of naive, central memory and Treg cells appeared more similar among patients than among healthy donors.

cDNA synthesis used the whole RNA isolate, giving expressed TCRB sequences. Using immunoSEQ multiplex PCR, the repertoire was profiled, and TCRdb retains in-frame clones only, with some absent. The table lists over 300,000 clones, approximately 8.2% of them singletons. Sequencing was done on a sample of central memory CD4+ T cells from blood. This clonotype originated in a woman aged 18-30 years in good health. V gene TRBV7-9 combines with J gene TRBJ2-7; TRBD1 agrees at 7 bases. The CDR3 reads CASSLASGGYEQYF. Here the CDR3 DNA reads TGTGCCAGCAGCTTAGCATCAGGGGGCTACGAGCAGTACTTC. The full variable domain, rest sourced from reference TRBV7-9 and TRBJ2-7, is DTGVSQNPRHKITKRGQNVTFRCDPISEHNRLYWYRQTLGQGPEFLTYFQNEAQLEKSRLLSDRFSAERPKGSFSTLEIQRTEQGDSAMYLCASSLASGGYEQYFGPGTRLTVT.